This TCR beta chain was sequenced for a study of cytomegalovirus exposure and HLA in healthy donors. General study findings and limits: The tendency of first-cohort TCR clusters to co-occur in the roughly 110 validation repertoires emerged from a later analysis.

V lost 7 bases to trimming and J lost 2 bases, with 8 bases between them. CDR1 and CDR2 from the germline V gene are LNHDA and SQIVND (reference sequence). The CDR3 runs 13 residues. Details on this clone: Antigen: not known.

Method: immunoSEQ multiplex PCR; TCRdb's copy keeps in-frame clones and lacks some. The repertoire includes about 160,000 clones, more than 70% of them detected once, and about a tenth sits in the top ten. J is TRBJ1-4 and V is TRBV19, with D possibly matching TRBD1 (6 bases). This receptor was identified in a man younger than 45 in good health and CMV-seropositive. Sequencing was performed on PBMCs. CDR3 bases: TGTGCCAGTAAGGACAGTACTAATGAAAAACTGTTTTTT. It translates to CASKDSTNEKLFF.